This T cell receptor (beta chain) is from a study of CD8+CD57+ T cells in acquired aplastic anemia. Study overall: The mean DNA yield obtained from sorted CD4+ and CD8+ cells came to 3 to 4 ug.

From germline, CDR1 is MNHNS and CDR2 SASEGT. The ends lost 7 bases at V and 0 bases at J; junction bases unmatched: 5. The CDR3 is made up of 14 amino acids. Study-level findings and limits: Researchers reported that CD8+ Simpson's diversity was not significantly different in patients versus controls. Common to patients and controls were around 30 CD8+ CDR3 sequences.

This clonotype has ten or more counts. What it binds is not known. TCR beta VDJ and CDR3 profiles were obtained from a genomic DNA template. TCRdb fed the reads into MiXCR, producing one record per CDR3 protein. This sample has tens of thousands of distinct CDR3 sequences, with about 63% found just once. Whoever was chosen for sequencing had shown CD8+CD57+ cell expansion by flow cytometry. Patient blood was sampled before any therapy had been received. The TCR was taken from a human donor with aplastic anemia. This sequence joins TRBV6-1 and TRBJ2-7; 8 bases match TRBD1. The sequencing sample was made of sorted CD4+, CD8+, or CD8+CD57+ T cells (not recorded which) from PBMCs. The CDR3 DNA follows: TGTGCCAGCAACGGGACAGGCAGCTCCTACGAGCAGTACTTC. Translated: CASNGTGSSYEQYF.